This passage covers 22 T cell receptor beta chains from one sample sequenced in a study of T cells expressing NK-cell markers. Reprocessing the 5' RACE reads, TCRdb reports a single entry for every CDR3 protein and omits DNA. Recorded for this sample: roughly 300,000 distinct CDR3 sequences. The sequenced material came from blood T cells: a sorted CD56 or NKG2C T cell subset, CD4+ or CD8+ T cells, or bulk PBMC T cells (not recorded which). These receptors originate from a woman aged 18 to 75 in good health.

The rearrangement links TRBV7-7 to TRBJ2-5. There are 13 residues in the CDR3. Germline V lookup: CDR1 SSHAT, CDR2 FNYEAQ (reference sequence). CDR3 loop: CASSLQAMETQYF.

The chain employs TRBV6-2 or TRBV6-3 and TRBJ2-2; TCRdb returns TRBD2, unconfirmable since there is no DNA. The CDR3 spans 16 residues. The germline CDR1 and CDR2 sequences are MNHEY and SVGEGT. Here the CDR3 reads CASSYSAGEDTGELFF.

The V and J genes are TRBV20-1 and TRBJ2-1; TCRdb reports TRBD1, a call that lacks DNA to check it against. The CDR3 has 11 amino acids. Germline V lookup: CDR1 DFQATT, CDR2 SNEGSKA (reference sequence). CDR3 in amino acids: CSGTGGYEQFF.

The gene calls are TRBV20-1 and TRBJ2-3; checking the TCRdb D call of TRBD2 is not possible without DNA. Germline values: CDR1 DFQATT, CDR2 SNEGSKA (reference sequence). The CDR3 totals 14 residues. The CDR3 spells CLLKRGDVTDTQYF.

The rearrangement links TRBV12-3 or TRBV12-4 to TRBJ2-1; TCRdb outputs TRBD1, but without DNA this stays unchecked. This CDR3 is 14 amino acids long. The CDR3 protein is CASSNDREWNEQFF.

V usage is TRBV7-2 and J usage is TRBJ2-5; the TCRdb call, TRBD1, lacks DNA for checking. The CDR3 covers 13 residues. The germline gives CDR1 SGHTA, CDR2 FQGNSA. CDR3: CASSLGRGETQYF.

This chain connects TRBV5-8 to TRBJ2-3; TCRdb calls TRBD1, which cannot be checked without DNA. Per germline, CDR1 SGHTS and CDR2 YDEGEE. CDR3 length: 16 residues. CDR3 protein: CASSFWTGGGPDTQYF.

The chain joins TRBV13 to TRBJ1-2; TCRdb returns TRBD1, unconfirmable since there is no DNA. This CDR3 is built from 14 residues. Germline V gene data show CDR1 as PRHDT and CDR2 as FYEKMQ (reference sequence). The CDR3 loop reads CASSLGTGKYGYTF. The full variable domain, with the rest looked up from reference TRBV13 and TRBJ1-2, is AAGVIQSPRHLIKEKRETATLKCYPIPRHDTVYWYQQGPGQDPQFLISFYEKMQSDKGSIPDRFSAQQFSDYHSELNMSSLELGDSALYFCASSLGTGKYGYTFGSGTRLTVV.

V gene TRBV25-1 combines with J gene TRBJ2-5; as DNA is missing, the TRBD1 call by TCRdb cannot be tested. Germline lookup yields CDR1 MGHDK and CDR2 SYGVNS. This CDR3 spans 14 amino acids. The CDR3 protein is CASRPPFVQETQYF.

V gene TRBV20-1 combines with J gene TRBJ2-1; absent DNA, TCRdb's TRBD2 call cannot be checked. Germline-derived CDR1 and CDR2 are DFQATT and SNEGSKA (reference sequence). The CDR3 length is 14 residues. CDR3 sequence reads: CSAPIAGRYNEQFF.

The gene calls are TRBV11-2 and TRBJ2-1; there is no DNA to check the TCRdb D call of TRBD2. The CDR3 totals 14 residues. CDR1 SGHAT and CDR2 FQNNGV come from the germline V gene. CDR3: CASSLTTSGGEQFF.

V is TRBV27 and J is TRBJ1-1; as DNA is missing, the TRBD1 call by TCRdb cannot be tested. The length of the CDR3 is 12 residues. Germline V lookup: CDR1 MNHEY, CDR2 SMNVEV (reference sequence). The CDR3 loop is CASSTDRPEAFF.

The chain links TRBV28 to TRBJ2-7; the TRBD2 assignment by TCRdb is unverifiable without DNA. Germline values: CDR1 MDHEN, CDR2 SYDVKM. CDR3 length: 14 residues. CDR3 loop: CASSLSGLHYEQYF. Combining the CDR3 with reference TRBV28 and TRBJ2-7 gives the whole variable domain DVKVTQSSRYLVKRTGEKVFLECVQDMDHENMFWYRQDPGLGLRLIYFSYDVKMKEKGDIPEGYSVSREKKERFSLILESASTNQTSMYLCASSLSGLHYEQYFGPGTRLTVT.

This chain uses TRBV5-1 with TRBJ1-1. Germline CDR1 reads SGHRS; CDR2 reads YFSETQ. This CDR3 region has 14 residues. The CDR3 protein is CASSLYGMNTEAFF.

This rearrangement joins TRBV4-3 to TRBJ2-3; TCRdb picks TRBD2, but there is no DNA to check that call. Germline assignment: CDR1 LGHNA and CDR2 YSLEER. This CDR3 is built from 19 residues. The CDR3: CASSQSWTSGSSSTDTQYF.

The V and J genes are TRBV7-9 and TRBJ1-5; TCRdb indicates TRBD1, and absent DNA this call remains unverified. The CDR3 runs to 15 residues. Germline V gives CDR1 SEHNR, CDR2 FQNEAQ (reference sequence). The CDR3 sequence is CASSPRGQGNQPQHF.

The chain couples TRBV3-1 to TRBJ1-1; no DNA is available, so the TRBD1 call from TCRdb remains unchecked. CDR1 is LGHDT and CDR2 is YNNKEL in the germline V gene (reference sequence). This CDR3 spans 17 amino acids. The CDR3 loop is CASSQDPQGAVNTEAFF.

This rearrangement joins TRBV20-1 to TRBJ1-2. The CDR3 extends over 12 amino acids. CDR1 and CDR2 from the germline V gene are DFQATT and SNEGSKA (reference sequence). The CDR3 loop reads CSATDSNYGYTF.

The CDR3: CASSSHGLGGEPQHF. The rearrangement uses TRBV7-9 and TRBJ1-5; no DNA is available, so the TRBD1 call from TCRdb remains unchecked. In germline, CDR1 is SEHNR, CDR2 FQNEAQ (reference sequence). The CDR3 runs 15 residues.

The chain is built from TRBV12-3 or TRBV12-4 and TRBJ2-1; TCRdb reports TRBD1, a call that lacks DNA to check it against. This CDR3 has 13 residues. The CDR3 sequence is CASRTGAYNEQFF.

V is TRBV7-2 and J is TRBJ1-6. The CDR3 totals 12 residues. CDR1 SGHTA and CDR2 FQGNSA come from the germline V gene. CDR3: CASSFHNSPLHF.

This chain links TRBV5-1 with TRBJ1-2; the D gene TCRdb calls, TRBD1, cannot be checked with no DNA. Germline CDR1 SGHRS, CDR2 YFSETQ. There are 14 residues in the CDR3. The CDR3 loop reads CASSLNGTPDGYTF.